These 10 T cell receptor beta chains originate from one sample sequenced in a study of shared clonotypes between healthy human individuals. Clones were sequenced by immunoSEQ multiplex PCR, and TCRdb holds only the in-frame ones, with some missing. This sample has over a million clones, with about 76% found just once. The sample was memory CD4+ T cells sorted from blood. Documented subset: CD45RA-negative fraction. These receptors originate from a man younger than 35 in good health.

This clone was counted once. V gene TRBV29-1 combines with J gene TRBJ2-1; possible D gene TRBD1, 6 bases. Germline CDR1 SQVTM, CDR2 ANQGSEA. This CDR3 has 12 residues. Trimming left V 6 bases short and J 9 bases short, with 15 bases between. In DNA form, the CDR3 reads TGCAGCGTGGTTAGGGGGTTTAGTGAGCAGTTCTTC. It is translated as CSVVRGFSEQFF.

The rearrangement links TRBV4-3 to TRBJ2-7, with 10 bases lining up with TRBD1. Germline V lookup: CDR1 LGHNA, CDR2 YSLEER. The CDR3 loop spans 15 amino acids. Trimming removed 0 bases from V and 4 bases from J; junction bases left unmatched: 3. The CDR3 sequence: CASSQEKGQGYEQYF. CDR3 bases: TGCGCCAGCAGCCAAGAAAAGGGACAGGGGTACGAGCAGTACTTC.

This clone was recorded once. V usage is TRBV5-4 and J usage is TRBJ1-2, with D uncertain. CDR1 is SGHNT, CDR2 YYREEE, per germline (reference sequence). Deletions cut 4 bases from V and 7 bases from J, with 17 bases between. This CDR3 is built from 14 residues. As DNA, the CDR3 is TGTGCCAGCAGCGAGATCGGCCGGCCCAGTGGCTACACCTTC. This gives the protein CASSEIGRPSGYTF.

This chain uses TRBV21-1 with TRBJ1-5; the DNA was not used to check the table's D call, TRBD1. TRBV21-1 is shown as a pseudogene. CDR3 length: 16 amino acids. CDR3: CASSKEGDRVNQPQHF. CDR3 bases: TGTGCCAGCAGCAAAGAGGGGGACAGGGTCAATCAGCCCCAGCATTTT.

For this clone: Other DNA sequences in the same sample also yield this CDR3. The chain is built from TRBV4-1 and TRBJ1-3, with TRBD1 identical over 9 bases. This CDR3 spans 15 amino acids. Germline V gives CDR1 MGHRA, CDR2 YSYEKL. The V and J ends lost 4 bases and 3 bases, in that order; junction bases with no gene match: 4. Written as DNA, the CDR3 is TGCGCCAGCAGCCGAGGGACAGGGAGTGGAAACACCATATATTTT. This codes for CASSRGTGSGNTIYF.

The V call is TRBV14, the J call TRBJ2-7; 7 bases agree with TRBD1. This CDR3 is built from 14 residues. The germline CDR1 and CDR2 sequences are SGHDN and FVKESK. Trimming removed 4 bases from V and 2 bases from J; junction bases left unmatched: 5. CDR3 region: CASSLRQGPYEQYF. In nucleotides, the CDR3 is TGTGCCAGCAGCCTCAGACAGGGTCCCTACGAGCAGTACTTC. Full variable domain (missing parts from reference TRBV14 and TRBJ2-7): EAGVTQFPSHSVIEKGQTVTLRCDPISGHDNLYWYRRVMGKEIKFLLHFVKESKQDESGMPNNRFLAERTGGTYSTLKVQPAELEDSGVYFCASSLRQGPYEQYFGPGTRLTVT.

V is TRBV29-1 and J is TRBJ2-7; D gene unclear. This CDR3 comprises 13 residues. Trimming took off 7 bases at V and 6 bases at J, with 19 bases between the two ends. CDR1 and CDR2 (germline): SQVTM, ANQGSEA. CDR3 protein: CSATLGEIGEQYF. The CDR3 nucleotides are TGCAGCGCCACCCTTGGAGAGATCGGCGAGCAGTACTTC.

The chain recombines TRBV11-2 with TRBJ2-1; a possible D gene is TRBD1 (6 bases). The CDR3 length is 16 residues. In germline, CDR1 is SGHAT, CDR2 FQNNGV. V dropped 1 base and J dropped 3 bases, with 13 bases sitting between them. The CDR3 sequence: CASSLGSSTGYNEQFF. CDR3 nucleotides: TGTGCCAGCAGCTTAGGTTCTTCGACAGGCTACAATGAGCAGTTCTTC.

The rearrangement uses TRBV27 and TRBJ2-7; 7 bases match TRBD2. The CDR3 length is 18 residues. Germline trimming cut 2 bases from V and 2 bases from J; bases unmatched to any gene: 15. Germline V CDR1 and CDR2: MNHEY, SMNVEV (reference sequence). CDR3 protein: CASSLRVGMSGITYEQYF. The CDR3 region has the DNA TGTGCCAGCAGTTTAAGGGTAGGGATGAGCGGGATCACCTACGAGCAGTACTTC.

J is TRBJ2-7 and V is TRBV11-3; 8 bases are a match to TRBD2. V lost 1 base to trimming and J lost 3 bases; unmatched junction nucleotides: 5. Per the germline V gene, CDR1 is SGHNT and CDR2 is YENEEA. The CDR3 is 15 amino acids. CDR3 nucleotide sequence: TGTGCCAGCAGCTTAGCCGGGGGGGCCGACTACGAGCAGTACTTC. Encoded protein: CASSLAGGADYEQYF.